These T cell receptor beta chains were read from a single sample in a study of monozygotic twins with inflammatory bowel disease. From its re-call of the 5' RACE reads, TCRdb lists each CDR3 protein once, without DNA. This sample's table has some 170,000 distinct CDR3 sequences. The material sequenced was blood. These TCRs come from a human donor with ulcerative colitis or Crohn's disease, or a healthy co-twin of an affected twin (not recorded which). Each CDR3 is given with its conserved first and last residue.

TRBJ2-7 | TRBV6-1 | CASISNGGTHEQYF
TRBJ2-5 | TRBV5-1 | CASSLVVEGFSQETQYF
TRBJ2-7 | TRBV5-4 | CASRRTSGGTYEQYF
TRBJ1-4 | TRBV19 | CASSMGSANEKLFF
TRBJ1-1 | TRBV6-5 | CASSYFATSGTENTEAFF
TRBJ2-1 | TRBV10-3 | CAISMSSYNEQFF
TRBJ2-7 | TRBV28 | CASSPYRGHEQYF
TRBJ2-2 | TRBV19 | CASSMPSNTGELFF
TRBJ2-1 | TRBV2 | CASTGQGVSYNEQFF
TRBJ2-6 | TRBV5-1 | CASSLSGPLANVLTF
TRBJ2-3 | TRBV5-5 | CASSLLMQGKTDTQYF
TRBJ2-3 | TRBV7-8 | CASSSRGQGLRADTQYF
TRBJ2-7 | TRBV4-3 | CASPRTAGGDEQYF
TRBJ2-3 | TRBV7-3 | CASSLISLAGDPTPNTDTQYF
TRBJ1-5 | TRBV7-3 | CASSLTNFHTLISNQPQHF
TRBJ1-4 | TRBV7-2 | CASSTAEDREKLFF
TRBJ2-5 | TRBV7-2 | CASSFGGAGETQYF
TRBJ1-4 | TRBV20-1 | CSAREDRWNEKLFF
TRBJ2-7 | TRBV7-2 | CASSLPRDSSYEQYF
TRBJ2-7 | TRBV4-2 | CASRPTGAGTYEQYF
TRBJ1-5 | TRBV20-1 | CSARDPQSNQPQHF
TRBJ2-4 | TRBV28 | CASSTIGQENIQYF
TRBJ2-1 | TRBV10-3 | CAIRAGSSYNEQFF
TRBJ2-7 | TRBV18 | CASSPMSQEVSYEQYF
TRBJ2-1 | TRBV11-2 | CAVRLAGAGAYNEQFF
TRBJ2-2 | TRBV7-2 | CASSLISGGELFF
TRBJ2-3 | TRBV5-1 | CASSLAELHGTDTQYF
TRBJ1-1 | TRBV5-5 | CASSLMQGAYTEAFF
TRBJ2-3 | TRBV20-1 | CSTKSGRTSTDTQYF
TRBJ1-1 | TRBV9 | CASSVGDRGPMNTEAFF
TRBJ2-5 | TRBV20-1 | CSAMGVAGESGAETQYF
TRBJ1-1 | TRBV13 | CASSETSAGGMNTEAFF
TRBJ2-7 | TRBV18 | CASSPGRTTYEQYF
TRBJ2-2 | TRBV20-1 | CSARDGLAGGPGELFF
TRBJ2-1 | TRBV29-1 | CSVEGQGGNEQFF
TRBJ1-1 | TRBV5-1 | CASSLGGPGTGGTEAFF
TRBJ2-7 | TRBV5-1 | CASSVPGQFYEQYF
TRBJ2-3 | TRBV5-1 | CASSLDTQTSTDTQYF
TRBJ2-7 | TRBV20-1 | CSALPLQVVSYEQYF